This record looks at one TCR beta chain sequence and its context. Here immunoSEQ multiplex PCR was the method, and the copy in TCRdb shows in-frame clones only, minus some. The sample gives some 170,000 clones, roughly 86% of which show up once; roughly 7% is in the top ten. The ends were cut back, 2 bases at V and 8 bases at J, with 16 bases in the middle. The germline V gene has CDR1 SGHRS and CDR2 YFSETQ. This CDR3 contains 15 residues. The data belong to a study of cytomegalovirus exposure and HLA in healthy donors. Looking at the study overall: It was reported in a later analysis that the 120 or so validation repertoires used the same platform as the 666 first-cohort repertoires.

Separation from the roughly 690-subject first cohort characterized the roughly 120-subject validation cohort, to which the donors belonged. This TCR was sampled from a man aged 30-40 years in good health and CMV-seropositive. The chain combines TRBV5-1 with TRBJ1-4; D unresolved. The sequencing sample was made of PBMCs. The CDR3 DNA follows: TGCGCCAGCAGCTTTTGGGGAAGGTCACAGGAAAAACTGTTTTTT. Its translation: CASSFWGRSQEKLFF.